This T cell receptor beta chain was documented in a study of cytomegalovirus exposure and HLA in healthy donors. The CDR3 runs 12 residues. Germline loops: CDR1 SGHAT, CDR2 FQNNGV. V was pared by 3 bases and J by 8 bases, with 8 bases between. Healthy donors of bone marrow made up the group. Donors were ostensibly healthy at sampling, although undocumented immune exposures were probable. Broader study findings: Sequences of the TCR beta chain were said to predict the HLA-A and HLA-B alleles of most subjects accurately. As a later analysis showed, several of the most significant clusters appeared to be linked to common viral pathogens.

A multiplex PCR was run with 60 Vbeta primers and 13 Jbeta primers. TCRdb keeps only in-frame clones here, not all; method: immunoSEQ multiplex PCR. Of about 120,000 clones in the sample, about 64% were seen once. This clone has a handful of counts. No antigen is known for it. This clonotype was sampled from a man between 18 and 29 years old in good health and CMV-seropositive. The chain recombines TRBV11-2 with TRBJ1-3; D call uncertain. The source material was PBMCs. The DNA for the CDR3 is TGTGCCAGCAGCTTTATCGGAGACACCATATATTTT. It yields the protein CASSFIGDTIYF.